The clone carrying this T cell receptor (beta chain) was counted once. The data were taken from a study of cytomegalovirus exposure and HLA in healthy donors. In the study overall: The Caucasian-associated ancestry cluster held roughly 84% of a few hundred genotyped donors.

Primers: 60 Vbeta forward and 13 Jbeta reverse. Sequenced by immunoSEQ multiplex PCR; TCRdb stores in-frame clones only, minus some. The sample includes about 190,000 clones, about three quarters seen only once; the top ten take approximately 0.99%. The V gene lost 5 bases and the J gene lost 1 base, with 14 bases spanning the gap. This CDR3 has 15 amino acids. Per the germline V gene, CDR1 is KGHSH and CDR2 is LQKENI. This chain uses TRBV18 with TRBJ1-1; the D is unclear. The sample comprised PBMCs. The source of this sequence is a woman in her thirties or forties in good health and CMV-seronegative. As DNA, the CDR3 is TGTGCCAGCTCATCCTCGGGGTGGGGGAACACTGAAGCTTTCTTT. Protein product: CASSSSGWGNTEAFF. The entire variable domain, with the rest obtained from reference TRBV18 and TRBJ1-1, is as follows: NAGVMQNPRHLVRRRGQEARLRCSPMKGHSHVYWYRQLPEEGLKFMVYLQKENIIDESGMPKERFSAEFPKEGPSILRIQQVVRGDSAAYFCASSSSGWGNTEAFFGQGTRLTVV.